These T cell receptor beta chains were read from a single sample in a study of human T cells and chemical hapten exposure. From the RACE reads, TCRdb called clonotypes with MiXCR, one entry per CDR3 protein. The data hold a few hundred thousand distinct CDR3 sequences, with just under 6.5% observed a single time. Sequences were derived from whole blood, sampled in connection with sensitization to the hapten diphenylcyclopropenone (DPC). The source is a woman younger than 35 with alopecia areata. Some clones in this sample may be carry-over from other donors' samples. Each CDR3 is given with its conserved first and last residue. Each record gives: V gene, clone size, D gene, J gene, CDR3 protein, CDR3 DNA. D genes are given only for firm matches. A clone size is listed for some rows: how often the clone was seen (once, few, many), or a class if it is expanded.

TRBV4-1	few	-	TRBJ2-7	CASSQEFSSYEQYF	TGCGCCAGCAGCCAAGAATTTAGCTCCTACGAGCAGTACTTC
TRBV4-1	many	-	TRBJ1-6	CASSQDPPGGSPLHF	TGCGCCAGCAGCCAAGATCCCCCCGGGGGATCACCCCTCCACTTT
TRBV6-5	-	-	TRBJ1-1	CASSYSTSGEAFF	TGTGCCAGCAGTTACTCGACATCCGGCGAAGCTTTCTTT
TRBV18	-	-	TRBJ1-5	CASSPPDQPQHF	TGTGCCAGCTCACCCCCGGATCAGCCCCAGCATTTT
TRBV29-1	many	TRBD2	TRBJ2-3	CSVNSGGATDTQYF	TGCAGCGTTAATAGCGGGGGGGCCACAGATACGCAGTATTTT
TRBV29-1	many	-	TRBJ1-1	CSVGGDPVLNFFF	TGCAGCGTGGGGGGCGACCCCGTTTTAAATTTTTTCTTT
TRBV20-1	-	TRBD1	TRBJ2-1	CSARDLSGTASYNEQFF	TGCAGTGCTAGAGATCTCTCCGGGACAGCCTCCTACAATGAGCAGTTCTTC
TRBV7-9	-	-	TRBJ2-3	CASRPGPQYF	TGTGCCAGCAGACCGGGACCTCAGTATTTT
TRBV4-3	many	TRBD1	TRBJ1-3	CASSQGAGGENTIYF	TGCGCCAGCAGCCAAGGAGCAGGGGGCGAAAACACCATATATTTT
TRBV28	few	-	TRBJ2-1	CASSSSNADEQFF	TGTGCCAGCAGCTCATCTAACGCCGATGAGCAGTTCTTC
TRBV20-1	few	-	TRBJ1-5	CSASLGPFNQPQHF	TGCAGTGCTAGCCTTGGGCCGTTCAATCAGCCCCAGCATTTT
TRBV28	-	TRBD2	TRBJ2-4	CASSLSASGGLPKNIQYF	TGTGCCAGCAGTTTATCTGCTAGCGGGGGGTTACCCAAAAACATTCAGTACTTC
TRBV28	few	TRBD1	TRBJ2-7	CASSFGTGVDEQYF	TGTGCCAGCAGTTTCGGTACAGGGGTGGACGAGCAGTACTTC
TRBV24-1	few	TRBD1	TRBJ2-1	CATGTEDYNEQFF	TGTGCCACCGGGACAGAGGACTACAATGAGCAGTTCTTC
TRBV12-5	few	-	TRBJ1-1	CASGLVFARVREAFF	TGTGCTAGTGGTTTGGTATTCGCCAGGGTACGTGAAGCTTTCTTT
TRBV11-1	-	-	TRBJ2-7	CASSVRDGKSYEQYF	TGTGCCAGCAGCGTCCGGGACGGAAAGTCCTACGAGCAGTACTTC
TRBV11-2	many	-	TRBJ2-7	CASSLRVRYEQYF	TGTGCCAGCAGCCTGCGTGTTCGTTACGAGCAGTACTTC
TRBV5-1	many	-	TRBJ1-6	CASSSYYGTPNSPLHF	TGCGCCAGCAGCTCCTACTACGGGACCCCGAATTCACCCCTCCACTTT
TRBV4-2	many	-	TRBJ1-6	CASSQESGTVNSPLHF	TGTGCCAGCAGCCAAGAAAGTGGGACCGTTAATTCACCCCTCCACTTT
TRBV20-1	many	-	TRBJ1-1	CSASGRAKDSSFPDTEAFF	TGCAGTGCTAGTGGGCGAGCTAAGGACAGTTCCTTCCCGGACACTGAAGCTTTCTTT
TRBV20-1	few	-	TRBJ1-1	CSARAAGAGNTEAFF	TGCAGTGCTAGAGCGGCGGGAGCAGGGAACACTGAAGCTTTCTTT
TRBV9	-	TRBD1	TRBJ1-3	CASSPWTGWSGNTIYF	TGTGCCAGCAGCCCATGGACAGGGTGGTCTGGAAACACCATATATTTT
TRBV7-9	few	-	TRBJ1-1	CASSFAGPSTEAFF	TGTGCCAGCAGCTTCGCGGGGCCTAGCACTGAAGCTTTCTTT
TRBV5-6	many	-	TRBJ1-1	CASSLWAGVNTEAFF	TGTGCCAGCAGCTTGTGGGCAGGGGTAAACACTGAAGCTTTCTTT
TRBV20-1	-	TRBD1	TRBJ2-1	CSAKSWGQSYNEQFF	TGCAGTGCTAAGAGCTGGGGACAGTCCTACAATGAGCAGTTCTTC
TRBV24-1	many	TRBD1	TRBJ1-2	CATGSLGTGGSYGYTF	TGTGCCACCGGCTCCTTAGGGACAGGGGGTTCCTATGGCTACACCTTC
TRBV6-2/TRBV6-3	few	-	TRBJ2-7	CASRDQTSEQYF	TGTGCCAGCCGGGATCAGACCTCCGAGCAGTACTTC
TRBV29-1	few	TRBD1	TRBJ2-3	CSVGPGQGTDTQYF	TGCAGCGTTGGTCCGGGACAGGGTACAGATACGCAGTATTTT
TRBV18	few	TRBD1	TRBJ1-1	CASSQRQGSGNTEAFF	TGTGCCAGCTCCCAAAGACAGGGTTCGGGGAACACTGAAGCTTTCTTT
TRBV7-9	-	TRBD1	TRBJ1-4	CASSFQGTGGNEKLFF	TGTGCCAGCAGCTTCCAGGGGACAGGGGGTAATGAAAAACTGTTTTTT
TRBV24-1	many	-	TRBJ1-2	CATSADDFNYGYTF	TGTGCCACCAGTGCCGACGACTTTAACTATGGCTACACCTTC
TRBV5-4	many	-	TRBJ2-3	CASSPRSENTDTQYF	TGTGCCAGCAGCCCGAGAAGCGAAAACACAGATACGCAGTATTTT
TRBV6-5	many	-	TRBJ1-3	CATLDAGRGNTIYF	TGTGCCACTTTGGACGCGGGTCGAGGAAACACCATATATTTT
TRBV5-1	-	TRBD1	TRBJ2-5	CASSFGQEETQYF	TGCGCCAGCAGCTTTGGACAGGAAGAGACCCAGTACTTC
TRBV11-2	-	TRBD1	TRBJ1-4	CASSKGQGAEKLFF	TGTGCCAGCAGCAAGGGACAGGGGGCCGAAAAACTGTTTTTT
TRBV20-1	few	-	TRBJ1-2	CSARTGGGYSYTF	TGCAGTGCCCGTACGGGGGGCGGGTATAGCTACACCTTC
TRBV12-3/TRBV12-4	many	-	TRBJ1-1	CASSFGVSNTEAFF	TGTGCCAGCAGTTTTGGGGTTTCGAACACTGAAGCTTTCTTT
TRBV10-3	many	TRBD1	TRBJ2-3	CAISEPQGAHTQYF	TGTGCCATCAGTGAGCCCCAGGGGGCTCATACGCAGTATTTT
TRBV3-1	-	TRBD2	TRBJ2-1	CASSPTSGGASAYNEQFF	TGTGCCAGCAGCCCGACTAGCGGGGGGGCCTCCGCCTACAATGAGCAGTTCTTC
TRBV27	few	-	TRBJ1-1	CASSLIWGGGTEAFF	TGTGCCAGCAGTTTAATTTGGGGCGGCGGCACTGAAGCTTTCTTT
TRBV5-1	-	TRBD1	TRBJ2-3	CASSSGQTSTDTQYF	TGCGCCAGCAGCTCGGGACAGACTAGCACAGATACGCAGTATTTT
TRBV5-1	-	-	TRBJ2-7	CARAARGEQYF	TGCGCCAGGGCCGCACGAGGCGAGCAGTACTTC
TRBV12-3/TRBV12-4	many	-	TRBJ1-6	CASSSDVSYNSPLHF	TGTGCCAGCAGCTCCGATGTCTCCTATAATTCACCCCTCCACTTT
TRBV18	many	TRBD1	TRBJ1-1	CASSPGTGGAMNTEAFF	TGTGCCAGCTCCCCGGGGACAGGGGGCGCGATGAACACTGAAGCTTTCTTT
TRBV5-4	-	-	TRBJ1-1	CASSSPGGGSDAFF	TGTGCCAGCAGCTCCCCCGGAGGGGGATCTGACGCTTTCTTT
TRBV6-6	-	-	TRBJ2-7	CASSRWTPVSYEQYF	TGTGCCAGCAGCCGTTGGACGCCTGTGTCCTACGAGCAGTACTTC
TRBV7-2	few	-	TRBJ2-5	CASSYGPRETQYF	TGTGCCAGCAGTTACGGACCGCGAGAGACCCAGTACTTC
TRBV7-9	many	-	TRBJ1-5	CASSLKLGEVNQPQHF	TGTGCCAGCAGCTTAAAGTTAGGGGAGGTCAATCAGCCCCAGCATTTT
TRBV20-1	few	-	TRBJ2-7	CSARDPAWEQYF	TGCAGTGCTAGGGACCCAGCTTGGGAGCAGTACTTC
TRBV7-3	few	-	TRBJ1-1	CASSFTGYTEAFF	TGTGCCAGCAGCTTTACAGGATACACTGAAGCTTTCTTT
TRBV11-3	-	-	TRBJ1-1	CASSFRDFANTEAFF	TGTGCCAGCAGTTTCCGGGACTTTGCTAACACTGAAGCTTTCTTT
TRBV3-1	many	-	TRBJ2-7	CASSPLSSYEQYF	TGTGCCAGCAGCCCCCTTTCGTCCTACGAGCAGTACTTC
TRBV5-1	many	TRBD1	TRBJ1-2	CASSFGQAPYGYTF	TGCGCCAGCAGCTTCGGACAGGCGCCCTATGGCTACACCTTC
TRBV6-2/TRBV6-3	many	-	TRBJ2-7	CASSYSGDYEQYF	TGTGCCAGCAGTTACTCGGGGGATTACGAGCAGTACTTC
TRBV3-1	few	TRBD1	TRBJ1-2	CASSPDRGFYGYTF	TGTGCCAGCAGCCCGGACAGGGGGTTCTATGGCTACACCTTC
TRBV12-3/TRBV12-4	few	TRBD1	TRBJ2-3	CASRGQGFADTQYF	TGTGCCAGCAGAGGACAGGGGTTTGCAGATACGCAGTATTTT
TRBV5-4	-	-	TRBJ1-2	CASSLDLQGSYGYTF	TGTGCCAGCAGCTTGGACCTACAGGGAAGCTATGGCTACACCTTC